This T cell receptor (beta chain) was sequenced in a study of blood T cell repertoires in COVID-19. Study as a whole: Samples came from the United States, Italy and Spain, spanning acute and convalescent COVID-19. Nucleic acid was either cDNA or gDNA, and it came from T cells, B-cell-depleted T cells, or PBMCs.

The table lists this clone with a few counts. Per the original methods: Amplification of reference gene primers was used by the study to estimate nucleated cell counts. Measured with immunoSEQ multiplex PCR; TCRdb has only the in-frame clones, and not every one. From that table come the V and J calls and clone size; the DNA was used to work out D and trimming. The sample consists of 250,000 to 350,000 clones, roughly 84% of them appearing once. V shed 3 bases and J shed 5 bases, with 19 bases lying between them. Germline lookup yields CDR1 MNHEY and CDR2 SMNVEV (reference sequence). The CDR3 sequence is 16 residues long.

Sequenced material: peripheral blood. The TCR comes from a human donor with COVID-19, enrolled during active disease. The donor label of this sample is uncertain. The genes are TRBV27 and TRBJ2-5, with D possibly matching TRBD1 (6 bases). The CDR3 DNA reads TGTGCCAGCAGTTTCGCCAGCTTAGGGGGACGGGAGACCCAGTACTTC. It yields the protein CASSFASLGGRETQYF.